This T cell receptor (beta chain) was retrieved from a study of blood T cell repertoires in COVID-19. The assay was immunoSEQ multiplex PCR, and TCRdb's table has in-frame clones only and misses some. The sample records under 250,000 clones, about 82% being singletons. V lost 2 bases and J lost 9, with 10 bases in between. CDR3 size: 12 residues. Germline CDR1 is WSHSY and CDR2 is SAAADI. J is TRBJ1-1 and V is TRBV10-2; D is perhaps TRBD1 (6 bases). The sample consisted of peripheral blood. The source is an elderly man with acute or convalescent COVID-19. The CDR3 DNA sequence: TGCGCCAGCAGTGAGCCAGACAGGAAAGCTTTCTTT. Its translation: CASSEPDRKAFF.